The T cell receptor beta chain under discussion was sequenced for a study of Tregs in tolerant kidney transplant recipients. About the research overall: The nonmyeloablative bone marrow transplants came from related graft donors, with transient mixed chimerism.

Sequencing was performed with immunoSEQ multiplex PCR; in TCRdb, only in-frame clones are kept and a portion is missing. The data show tens of thousands of clones, with around nine tenths seen just once and nearly 0.4% held by the top ten. Unstimulated Tregs (CD4+CD25+CD127-) and CD4+CD25- non-Tregs were sorted from PBMCs. CDR1 is MGHDK, CDR2 SYGVNS, per germline. The CDR3 length is 14 residues. The V and J genes are TRBV25-1 and TRBJ2-5, with D possibly TRBD1 on 6 matching bases. Near its end, the DNA agrees better with TRBJ2-7, so the J call may be wrong. Specimen: CD4+ T cells from blood, collected before the transplant. The sequence came from a human donor who received a combined kidney and bone marrow transplant. The CDR3 sequence is CASSESGTHYEQYF. CDR3 nucleotides: TGTGCCAGCAGTGAATCGGGGACACACTACGAGCAGTACTTC.